The clone carrying this T cell receptor (beta chain) was recorded a few times. Antigen specificity is unknown. The data were taken from a study of CD8+ T cells in alopecia areata. The overall study: Administration of oral tofacitinib to treated patients was at 5 to 10 mg twice daily. Findings of the study overall: An increase in clonality over normal scalp was evident in lesional scalp, especially alopecia totalis/universalis.

V shed 3 bases, J shed 2 bases, and the junction held 8 bases outside the gene matches. CDR3 length equals 16 residues. Per the germline V gene, CDR1 is MDHEN and CDR2 is SYDVKM. Regarding treatment: oral pan-JAK inhibitor, 5-10 mg twice daily. RNA was isolated and reverse transcribed to cDNA, the sequencing template. Assay: immunoSEQ multiplex PCR; the TCRdb copy retains only in-frame clones and omits some. The profile shows more than 200,000 clones, approximately 72% of them singletons. This receptor was identified in a human donor with alopecia areata. Sequenced here: CD4+ T cells sorted from blood, sampled around week 42, from a patient treated with tofacitinib. The V gene is TRBV28, the J gene TRBJ2-5; 8 bases align to TRBD1. Written as DNA, the CDR3 is TGTGCCAGCAGTTTGCCCAAGGGGACAGGTCAAGAGACCCAGTACTTC. Translating gives CASSLPKGTGQETQYF.